This T cell receptor (beta chain) was found in a study of response to subunit inactivated influenza vaccine. Germline CDR1 is KGHSH and CDR2 is LQKENI. The CDR3 totals 14 residues. V lost 6 bases and J lost 4, with 15 bases in between. TCRdb analysed the RT-PCR reads with MiXCR anew, one entry per CDR3 protein. The profile shows about 570,000 distinct CDR3 sequences, about 11% of them singletons. This same sample was also taken into another study, of T cells expressing NK-cell markers. This second study says: The cDNA for TCR beta came from 5'RACE template switching with UMIs.

The source was PBMCs from blood, collected on the day of vaccination. The receptor comes from a man aged 45 to 65 who received an inactivated influenza vaccine. V and J are TRBV18 and TRBJ1-1; D is unresolved. The DNA for the CDR3 is TGTGCCAGCTCCCCCATGAGGGCGAGCACTGAAGCTTTCTTT. Translation gives CASSPMRASTEAFF.